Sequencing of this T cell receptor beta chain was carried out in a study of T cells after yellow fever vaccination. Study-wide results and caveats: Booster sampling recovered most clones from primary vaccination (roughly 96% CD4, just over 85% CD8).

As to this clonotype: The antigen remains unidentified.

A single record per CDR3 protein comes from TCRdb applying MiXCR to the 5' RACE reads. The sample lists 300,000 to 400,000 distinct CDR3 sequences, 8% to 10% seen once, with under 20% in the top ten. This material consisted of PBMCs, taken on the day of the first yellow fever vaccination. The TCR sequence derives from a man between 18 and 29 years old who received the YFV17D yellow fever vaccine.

CDR3 region: CASSQAGVVGNTEAFF. DNA for the CDR3: TGTGCCAGCAGCCAGGCGGGGGTGGTGGGGAACACTGAAGCTTTCTTT. The chain has TRBV3-1 and TRBJ1-1, with TRBD1 as a possible D gene (5 bases). CDR1 is LGHDT, CDR2 YNNKEL, per germline (reference sequence). V was cut by 3 bases and J by 1 base, with 15 bases left in between. This CDR3 has 16 residues.